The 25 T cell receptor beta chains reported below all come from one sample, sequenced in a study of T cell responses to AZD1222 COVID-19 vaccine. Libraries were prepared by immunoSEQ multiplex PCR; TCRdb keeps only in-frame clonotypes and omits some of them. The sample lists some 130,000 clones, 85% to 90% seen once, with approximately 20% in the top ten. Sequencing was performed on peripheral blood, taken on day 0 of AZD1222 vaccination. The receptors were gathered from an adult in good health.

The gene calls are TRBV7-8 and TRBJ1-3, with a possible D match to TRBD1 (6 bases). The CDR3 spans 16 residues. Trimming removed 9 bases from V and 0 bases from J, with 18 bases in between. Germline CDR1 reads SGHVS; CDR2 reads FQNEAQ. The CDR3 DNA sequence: TGTGCCAGTCAAAGAAGACAGGAACACTCTGGAAACACCATATATTTT. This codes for CASQRRQEHSGNTIYF.

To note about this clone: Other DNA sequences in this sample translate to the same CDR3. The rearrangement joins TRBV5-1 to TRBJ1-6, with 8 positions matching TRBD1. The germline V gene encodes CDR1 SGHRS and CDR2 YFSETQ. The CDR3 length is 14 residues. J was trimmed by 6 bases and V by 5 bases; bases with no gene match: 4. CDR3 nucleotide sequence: TGCGCCAGCAGTTCCGGGACAGGTAATTCACCCCTCCACTTT. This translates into CASSSGTGNSPLHF.

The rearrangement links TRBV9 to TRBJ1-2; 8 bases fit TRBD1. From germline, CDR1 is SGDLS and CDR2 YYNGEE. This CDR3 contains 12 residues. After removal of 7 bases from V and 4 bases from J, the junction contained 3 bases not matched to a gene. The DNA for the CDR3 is TGTGCCAGCGGACAGGGAACCTATGGCTACACCTTC. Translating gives CASGQGTYGYTF.

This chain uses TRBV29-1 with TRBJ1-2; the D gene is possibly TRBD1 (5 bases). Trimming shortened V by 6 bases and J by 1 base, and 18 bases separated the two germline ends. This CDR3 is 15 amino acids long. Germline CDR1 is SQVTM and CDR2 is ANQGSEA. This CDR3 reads CSVGGDPWDNYGYTF. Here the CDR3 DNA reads TGCAGCGTGGGGGGGGACCCATGGGATAACTATGGCTACACCTTC.

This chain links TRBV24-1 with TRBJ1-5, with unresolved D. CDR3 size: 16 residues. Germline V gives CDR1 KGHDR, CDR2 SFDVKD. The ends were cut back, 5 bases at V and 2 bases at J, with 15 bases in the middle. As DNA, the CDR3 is TGTGCCACCAGTGGACCCGAGGGCGCCGGCAATCAGCCCCAGCATTTT. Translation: CATSGPEGAGNQPQHF.

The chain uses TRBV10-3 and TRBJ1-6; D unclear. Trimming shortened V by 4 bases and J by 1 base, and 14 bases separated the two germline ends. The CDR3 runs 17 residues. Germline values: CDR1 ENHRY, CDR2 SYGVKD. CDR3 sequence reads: CAISGIMGPSYNSPLHF. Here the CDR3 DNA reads TGTGCCATCAGTGGGATTATGGGCCCTTCCTATAATTCACCCCTCCACTTT.

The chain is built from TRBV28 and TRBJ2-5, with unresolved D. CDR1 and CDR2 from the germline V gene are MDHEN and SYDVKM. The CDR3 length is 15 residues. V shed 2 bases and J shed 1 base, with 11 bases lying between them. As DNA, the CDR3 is TGTGCCAGCAGTTTACTAGGACCCCTCCAAGAGACCCAGTACTTC. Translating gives CASSLLGPLQETQYF.

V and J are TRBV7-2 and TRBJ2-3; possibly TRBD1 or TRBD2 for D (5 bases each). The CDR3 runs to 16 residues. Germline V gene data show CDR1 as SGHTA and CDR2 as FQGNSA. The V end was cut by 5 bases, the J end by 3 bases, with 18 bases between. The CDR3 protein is CASSLGPSFGTDTQYF. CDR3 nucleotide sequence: TGTGCCAGCAGCCTGGGACCCTCCTTCGGTACAGATACGCAGTATTTT.

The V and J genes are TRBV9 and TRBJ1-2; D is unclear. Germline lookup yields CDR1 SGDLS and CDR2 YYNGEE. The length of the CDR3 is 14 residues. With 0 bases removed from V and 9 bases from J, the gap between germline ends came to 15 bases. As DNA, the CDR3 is TGTGCCAGCAGCGTAGACGGGCCTATGAGCCGCTACACCTTC. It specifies CASSVDGPMSRYTF. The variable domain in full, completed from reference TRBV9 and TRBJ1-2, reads DSGVTQTPKHLITATGQRVTLRCSPRSGDLSVYWYQQSLDQGLQFLIQYYNGEERAKGNILERFSAQQFPDLHSELNLSSLELGDSALYFCASSVDGPMSRYTFGSGTRLTVV.

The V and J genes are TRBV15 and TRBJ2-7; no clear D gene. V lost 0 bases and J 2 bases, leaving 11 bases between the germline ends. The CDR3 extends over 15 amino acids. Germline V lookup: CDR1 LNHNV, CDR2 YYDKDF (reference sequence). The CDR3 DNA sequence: TGTGCCACCAGCAGAGAAAAAGACGGACCCTACGAGCAGTACTTC. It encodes CATSREKDGPYEQYF.

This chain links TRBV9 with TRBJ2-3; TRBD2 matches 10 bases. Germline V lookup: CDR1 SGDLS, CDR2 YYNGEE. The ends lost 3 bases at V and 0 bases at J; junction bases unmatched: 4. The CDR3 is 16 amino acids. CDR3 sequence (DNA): TGTGCCAGCAGCGGACATAGCGGGGGGAGCACAGATACGCAGTATTTT. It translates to CASSGHSGGSTDTQYF.

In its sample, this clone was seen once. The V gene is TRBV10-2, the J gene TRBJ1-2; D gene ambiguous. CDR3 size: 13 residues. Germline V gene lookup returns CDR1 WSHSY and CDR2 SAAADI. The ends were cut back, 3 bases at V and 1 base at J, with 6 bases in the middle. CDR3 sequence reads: CASSDGVNYGYTF. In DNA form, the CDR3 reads TGCGCCAGCAGTGATGGGGTTAACTATGGCTACACCTTC.

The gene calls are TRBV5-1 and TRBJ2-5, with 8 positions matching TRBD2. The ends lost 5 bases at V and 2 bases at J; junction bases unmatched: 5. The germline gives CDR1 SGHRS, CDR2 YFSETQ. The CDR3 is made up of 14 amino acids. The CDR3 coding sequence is TGCGCCAGCAGGGGCGGGGGGAATCAAGAGACCCAGTACTTC. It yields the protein CASRGGGNQETQYF.

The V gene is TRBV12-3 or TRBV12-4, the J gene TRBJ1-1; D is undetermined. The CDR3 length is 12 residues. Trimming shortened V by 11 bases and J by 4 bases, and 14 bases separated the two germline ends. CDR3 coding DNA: TGTGCCCAACCCTTCTGGGGCACTGAAGCTTTCTTT. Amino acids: CAQPFWGTEAFF.

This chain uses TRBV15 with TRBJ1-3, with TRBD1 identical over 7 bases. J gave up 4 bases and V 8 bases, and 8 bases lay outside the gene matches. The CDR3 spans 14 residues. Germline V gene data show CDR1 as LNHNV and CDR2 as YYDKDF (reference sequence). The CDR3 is CATHDRARGNTIYF. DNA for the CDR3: TGTGCCACCCATGACAGGGCCAGGGGAAACACCATATATTTT.

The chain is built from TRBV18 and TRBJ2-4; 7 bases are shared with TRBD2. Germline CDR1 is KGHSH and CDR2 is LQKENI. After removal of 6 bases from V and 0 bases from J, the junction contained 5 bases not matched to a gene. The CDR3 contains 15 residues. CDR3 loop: CASSRTGGAKNIQYF. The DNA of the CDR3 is TGTGCCAGCTCCCGAACGGGGGGAGCCAAAAACATTCAGTACTTC.

The CDR3 spells CAWSHNRRGRSGYTF. In DNA form, the CDR3 reads TGTGCCTGGAGTCATAATAGGAGGGGGCGAAGTGGCTACACCTTC. The J gene is TRBJ1-2, the V gene TRBV30; 7 nucleotides align to TRBD1. The germline V gene has CDR1 GTSNPN and CDR2 SVGIG (reference sequence). The CDR3 totals 15 residues. Trimming took 2 bases from V and 7 from J; bases not matched to a gene: 13.

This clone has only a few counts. The CDR3 region has the DNA TGTGCCAGCAGCTCCCTTAGCGGGGGGGCGAGTGAGCAGTTCTTC. This translates into CASSSLSGGASEQFF. This chain joins TRBV7-3 and TRBJ2-1; 11 positions match TRBD2. The trim removed 4 bases at V and 9 bases at J, leaving 8 bases unmatched. CDR1 is SGHTA, CDR2 FQGTGA, per germline. This CDR3 is built from 15 residues.

CDR3 nucleotides: TGTGCCAGCAGCCAAAGTGATGAGCAGTTCTTC. Its translation is CASSQSDEQFF. The chain carries TRBV28 and TRBJ2-1; no clear D. Germline assignment: CDR1 MDHEN and CDR2 SYDVKM. Deletions cut 6 bases from V and 8 bases from J, with 8 bases between. This CDR3 region has 11 residues.

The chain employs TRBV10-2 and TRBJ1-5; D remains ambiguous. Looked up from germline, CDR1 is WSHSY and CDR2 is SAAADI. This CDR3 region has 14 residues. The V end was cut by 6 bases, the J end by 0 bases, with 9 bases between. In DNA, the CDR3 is TGCGCCAGCAGGGAGCTACTTAGCAATCAGCCCCAGCATTTT. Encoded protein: CASRELLSNQPQHF.

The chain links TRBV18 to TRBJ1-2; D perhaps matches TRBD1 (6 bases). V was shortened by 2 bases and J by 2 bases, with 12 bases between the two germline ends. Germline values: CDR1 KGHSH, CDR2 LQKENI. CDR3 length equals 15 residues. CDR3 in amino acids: CASSPGRTENYGYTF. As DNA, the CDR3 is TGTGCCAGCTCACCAGGGAGGACAGAGAACTATGGCTACACCTTC.

The CDR3 nucleotides read TGTGCCAGCAGCTCCCGATACGACGCGTCGGCCAATTCACCCCTCCACTTT. Protein sequence: CASSSRYDASANSPLHF. The chain has TRBV5-6 and TRBJ1-6; D gene ambiguous. V shed 3 bases and J shed 7 bases, with 20 bases lying between them. This CDR3 region has 17 residues. Germline CDR1 is SGHDT and CDR2 is YYEEEE.

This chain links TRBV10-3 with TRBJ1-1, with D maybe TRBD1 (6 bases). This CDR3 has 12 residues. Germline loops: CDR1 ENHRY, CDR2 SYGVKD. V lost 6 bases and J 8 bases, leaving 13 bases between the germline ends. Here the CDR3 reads CAIRGGRQEAFF. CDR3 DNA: TGTGCCATCAGAGGGGGACGGCAGGAAGCTTTCTTT.

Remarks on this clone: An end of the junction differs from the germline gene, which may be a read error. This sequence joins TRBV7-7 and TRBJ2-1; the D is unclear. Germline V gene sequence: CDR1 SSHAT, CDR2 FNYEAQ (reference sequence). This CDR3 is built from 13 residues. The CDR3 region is CASSLDRYNEQFF. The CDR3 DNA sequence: TGTGCTAGCAGCTTAGATCGATACAATGAGCAGTTCTTC.

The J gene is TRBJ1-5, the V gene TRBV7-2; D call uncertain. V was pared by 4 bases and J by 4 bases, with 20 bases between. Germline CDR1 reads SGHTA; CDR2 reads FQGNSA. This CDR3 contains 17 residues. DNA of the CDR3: TGTGCCAGCAGCTCGTACGTCGGAGCCCTAGCAAATCAGCCCCAGCATTTT. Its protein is CASSSYVGALANQPQHF.